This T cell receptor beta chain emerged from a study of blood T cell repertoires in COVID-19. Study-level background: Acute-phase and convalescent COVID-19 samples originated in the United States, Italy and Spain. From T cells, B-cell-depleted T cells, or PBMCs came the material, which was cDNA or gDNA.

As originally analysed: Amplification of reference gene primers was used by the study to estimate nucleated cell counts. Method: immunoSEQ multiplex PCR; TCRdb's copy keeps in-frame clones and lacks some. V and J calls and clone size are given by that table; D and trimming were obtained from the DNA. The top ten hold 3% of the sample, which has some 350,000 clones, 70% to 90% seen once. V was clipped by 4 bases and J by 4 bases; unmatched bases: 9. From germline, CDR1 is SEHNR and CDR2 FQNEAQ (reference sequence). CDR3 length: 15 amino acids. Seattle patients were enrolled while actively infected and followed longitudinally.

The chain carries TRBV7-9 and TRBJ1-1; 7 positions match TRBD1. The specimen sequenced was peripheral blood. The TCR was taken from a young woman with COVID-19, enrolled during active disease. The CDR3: CASSSVTGWATEAFF. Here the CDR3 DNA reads TGTGCCAGCAGCTCAGTGACAGGGTGGGCCACTGAAGCTTTCTTT.